This TCR beta chain was captured by sequencing in a study of blood T cells in healthy people across ages. Next came a second PCR, run for 7 to 11 cycles, which used a sample-barcoded 5' primer along with a J-beta primer mix. TCRdb processed the 5' RACE reads anew with MiXCR; each CDR3 protein has one entry. The sample carries about 500,000 distinct CDR3 sequences, less than 25% recorded once. The CDR3 loop spans 14 amino acids. The V gene end was trimmed by 6 bases and the J gene end by 11 bases; junction bases not matched to a gene: 15. These sequences were also reported in another study, on T cells of mothers and their children. From that report: The entire RNA extract went into cDNA synthesis at approximately 1.5 ug per 15 ul.

V is TRBV12-3 or TRBV12-4 and J is TRBJ2-5; 7 nucleotides line up with TRBD2. This TCR came from a boy aged 10-17 years in good health. Sequencing was performed on blood. The CDR3 sequence is CASSPSAGAWEQYF. CDR3 nucleotides: TGTGCCAGCAGCCCCTCGGCGGGAGCTTGGGAGCAGTACTTC.